These 28 T cell receptor beta chains were all obtained from the same sample, sequenced in a study of T cell clonality in common variable immunodeficiency. This table comes from immunoSEQ multiplex PCR, and its TCRdb copy is limited to in-frame clones, with some not included. The table records some 45,000 clones without singletons, the ten largest covering less than 6.5%. Sequencing was done on a sample of peripheral blood mononuclear cells. All receptors derive from a person between 18 and 69 years old in good health.

This clone has ten or more counts. The CDR3 end falls 3 residues outside the read, so it is completed with the germline J gene. This chain connects TRBV13 to TRBJ1-2; 11 nucleotides align to TRBD1. The CDR3 is made up of 17 amino acids. Looked up from germline, CDR1 is PRHDT and CDR2 is FYEKMQ (reference sequence). The covered CDR3 bases are TGTGCCAGCAGCTTATTGGGCTGGGGGGACAGGGGGATCGGC. This encodes CASSLLGWGDRGIG. The CDR3 in full is CASSLLGWGDRGIGYTF.

In this sample, this clone turned up many times. The CDR3 end lies 3 residues beyond the end of the read and is filled in from the germline J gene. This chain joins TRBV30 and TRBJ1-6; 8 nucleotides match TRBD1. The CDR3 runs to 16 residues. Germline V CDR1 and CDR2: GTSNPN, SVGIG (reference sequence). V trimming: 1 base; J trimming: 7 bases; junction bases outside the gene matches: 9. The sequenced CDR3 bases are TGTGCCTGGAGTGAAGACGCCGGGACAGGAAATTCACCC. Translating gives CAWSEDAGTGNSP. The complete CDR3 sequence is CAWSEDAGTGNSPLHF.

This clone was seen at least ten times. The observed sequence ends 3 residues before the CDR3 terminus, with the missing tail filled in from the germline J gene. The V call is TRBV19, the J call TRBJ2-7; 9 bases match TRBD1. The CDR3 spans 16 residues. Looked up from germline, CDR1 is LNHDA and CDR2 is SQIVND (reference sequence). Trimming at V came to 7 bases and at J to 2 bases, leaving 12 bases not matched to a gene. CDR3 bases read: TGTGCCAGTACCCCCCTCCGGGACAGGGCCCCCTACGAG. Protein sequence: CASTPLRDRAPYE. The whole CDR3 is CASTPLRDRAPYEQYF.

This clone was observed many times. The CDR3 goes on 3 residues after the read ends, and that part is filled in from the germline J gene. The chain joins TRBV20-1 to TRBJ1-1; 11 bases map to TRBD1. The trim removed 0 bases at V and 4 bases at J, leaving 4 bases unmatched. Germline V gives CDR1 DFQATT, CDR2 SNEGSKA (reference sequence). The CDR3 runs 15 residues. CDR3 DNA (partial): TGCAGTGCTAGAGACTCCGGGACAGGGGGCACTGAA. It is translated as CSARDSGTGGTE. The entire CDR3 sequence reads CSARDSGTGGTEAFF.

This clone was seen ten or more times. The sequence runs out 3 residues before the end of the CDR3; the remainder is reconstructed from the germline J gene. The rearrangement joins TRBV5-1 to TRBJ1-5; TRBD1 agrees at 7 bases. CDR1 is SGHRS and CDR2 is YFSETQ in the germline V gene. CDR3 length: 14 amino acids. The V segment lost 5 bases and the J segment 8 bases; nucleotides outside the gene matches: 10. Incomplete CDR3 DNA: TGCGCCAGCAGGACAGGGATTCTCAGTGAGCCC. Protein sequence: CASRTGILSEP. The full CDR3 protein reads CASRTGILSEPQHF.

This clone was picked up many times. This CDR3 is CASSSTPTGGRNTEAFF. The CDR3 bases that were read are TGTGCCAGCTCCTCTACCCCGACAGGGGGCAGGAACACTGAA. The chain links TRBV18 to TRBJ1-1; TRBD1 matches at 10 bases. The CDR3 end falls 3 residues outside the read, so it is completed with the germline J gene. The germline V gene has CDR1 KGHSH and CDR2 LQKENI. The V and J ends lost 6 bases and 1 base, in that order; junction bases with no gene match: 11. This CDR3 contains 17 residues.

This clone has at least ten counts. The CDR3 end is not reached by the read, which stops 3 residues before it; the germline J gene fills it in. The rearrangement uses TRBV2 and TRBJ2-3, with D unresolved. The CDR3 is made up of 13 amino acids. Germline values: CDR1 SNHLY, CDR2 FYNNEI. V was shortened by 0 bases and J by 5 bases, with 6 bases between the two germline ends. The covered CDR3 bases are TGTGCCAGCAGTGAAGCGGGCTTAGATACG. This encodes CASSEAGLDT. The whole CDR3 region reads CASSEAGLDTQYF. Full variable domain (outside the CDR3, taken from reference TRBV2 and TRBJ2-3): EPEVTQTPSHQVTQMGQEVILRCVPISNHLYFYWYRQILGQKVEFLVSFYNNEISEKSEIFDDQFSVERPDGSNFTLKIRSTKLEDSAMYFCASSEAGLDTQYFGPGTRLTVL.

This clone was observed many times. The read ends 3 residues early relative to the CDR3; the germline J gene fills the gap. The chain couples TRBV13 to TRBJ1-6, with 9 nucleotides matching TRBD1. CDR1 is PRHDT, CDR2 FYEKMQ, per germline (reference sequence). V was clipped by 4 bases and J by 9 bases; unmatched bases: 7. This CDR3 comprises 15 residues. The sequenced CDR3 bases are TGTGCCAGCAGCTCGGGGACAGGGTTTCGTTCACCC. Translation gives CASSSGTGFRSP. The whole CDR3 protein is CASSSGTGFRSPLHF.

This clone has ten or more counts. The DNA ends 3 residues before the CDR3 does, and the rest of the CDR3 is filled in from the germline J gene. The rearrangement uses TRBV5-1 and TRBJ1-1; TRBD1 might be the D (5 bases). The CDR3 is 17 amino acids. In germline, CDR1 is SGHRS, CDR2 YFSETQ. Trimming shortened V by 6 bases and J by 1 base, and 22 bases separated the two germline ends. The CDR3 DNA, read in part, is TGCGCCAGCACCCCGGGGGTACAGAACCGAGGGAACACTGAA. Translation gives CASTPGVQNRGNTE. The whole CDR3 is CASTPGVQNRGNTEAFF.

Worth noting for this clone: This may stem from a read error, because a much larger clone lies one nucleotide away. From the germline J gene comes the end of the CDR3, since the read stops 3 residues before it. This rearrangement joins TRBV7-8 to TRBJ2-5; 8 bases fit TRBD1. The CDR3 loop spans 17 amino acids. Per germline, CDR1 SGHVS and CDR2 FQNEAQ. This CDR3 is CASSYLAQGAATDTQYF. The CDR3 DNA, read in part, is TGTGCCAGCAGCTACCTGGCCCAGGGGGCTGCAACAGATACC.

This clone was counted ten times or more. With the read ending 3 residues before the CDR3 end, the germline J gene is used to fill in that end. The genes are TRBV20-1 and TRBJ1-4, with D uncertain. The V end lost 0 bases, the J end lost 5 bases, and 19 bases lay between the germline ends. Germline CDR1 and CDR2: DFQATT and SNEGSKA (reference sequence). CDR3 length: 17 residues. The covered CDR3 bases are TGCAGTGCTAGAGATCTTACCTTTAGCCCCTCCAATGAAAAA. This encodes CSARDLTFSPSNEK. The full CDR3 sequence reads CSARDLTFSPSNEKLFF.

This clone was found many times. Sequencing ends 3 residues short of the CDR3 end; the germline J gene provides the rest. The V gene is TRBV20-1, the J gene TRBJ2-5; 10 nucleotides line up with TRBD2. The germline V gene has CDR1 DFQATT and CDR2 SNEGSKA (reference sequence). V dropped 0 bases and J dropped 4; count of bases not matched to a gene: 5. The CDR3 loop spans 15 amino acids. The sequenced CDR3 bases are TGCAGTGCTAGAGATTCTAGCGGGGGACGAGAGACC. Amino acids: CSARDSSGGRET. The complete CDR3 protein is CSARDSSGGRETQYF.

This clone has a count of ten or more. The CDR3 is cut off 3 residues early in the read; its end comes from the germline J gene. V usage is TRBV29-1 and J usage is TRBJ2-1; maybe TRBD2 (6 bases). Germline V gene data show CDR1 as SQVTM and CDR2 as ANQGSEA. Trimming left V 3 bases short and J 3 bases short, with 15 bases between. The CDR3 is 15 residues long. The part of the CDR3 DNA that was read is TGCAGCGTTGACGGGGACTCCAGCCACTACAATGAG. Amino acids: CSVDGDSSHYNE. The full-length CDR3 reads as CSVDGDSSHYNEQFF.

This clone was detected ten times or more. The read halts 3 residues ahead of the CDR3 end, with the missing end drawn from the germline J gene. The rearrangement joins TRBV5-5 to TRBJ1-5, with D uncertain. The V end was cut by 0 bases, the J end by 9 bases, with 16 bases between. Per the germline V gene, CDR1 is SGHKS and CDR2 is YYEKEE (reference sequence). CDR3 length: 15 amino acids. The CDR3 sequence is CASSLALGSYRPQHF. CDR3 bases read: TGTGCCAGCAGCTTGGCCCTCGGGTCTTATCGGCCC.

This clone was observed at least ten times. The read halts 3 residues ahead of the CDR3 end, with the missing end drawn from the germline J gene. The J gene is TRBJ2-3, the V gene TRBV14; 13 positions agree with TRBD2. Per the germline V gene, CDR1 is SGHDN and CDR2 is FVKESK. The V gene end was trimmed by 4 bases and the J gene end by 3 bases; junction bases not matched to a gene: 4. The CDR3 runs 16 residues. CDR3 sequence: CASSLLAGGLTDTQYF. CDR3 DNA, as far as it was read: TGTGCCAGCAGCCTACTAGCGGGGGGGCTTACAGATACG.

This clone has more than one count but fewer than ten. The DNA ends 3 residues before the CDR3 does, and the rest of the CDR3 is filled in from the germline J gene. The rearrangement uses TRBV6-1 and TRBJ1-1; D perhaps matches TRBD1 (5 bases). The CDR3 has 14 amino acids. Germline V gives CDR1 MNHNS, CDR2 SASEGT. V was cut by 3 bases and J by 1 base, with 9 bases left in between. The part of the CDR3 DNA that was read is TGTGCCAGCAGTGAGGGTGGGGCGAACACTGAA. It translates to CASSEGGANTE. The full CDR3 sequence reads CASSEGGANTEAFF.

The sample holds many counts of this clone. The read comes to an end 3 residues before the CDR3 does, leaving the germline J gene to fill in the end. The chain uses TRBV19 and TRBJ1-2; 7 nucleotides line up with TRBD1. CDR3 length: 13 amino acids. CDR1 and CDR2 (germline): LNHDA, SQIVND (reference sequence). The CDR3 bases that were read are TGTGCCAGTAGAGCTTCCGGGACAGAGGGC. Protein sequence: CASRASGTEG. In full, the CDR3 reads CASRASGTEGYTF.

This clone was detected ten times or more. The read comes to an end 3 residues before the CDR3 does, leaving the germline J gene to fill in the end. The chain has TRBV5-5 and TRBJ2-2; TRBD1 might be the D (6 bases). Germline V gene lookup returns CDR1 SGHKS and CDR2 YYEKEE (reference sequence). This CDR3 is built from 14 residues. The CDR3 region is CASTTGSGNEKLFF. The sequenced CDR3 bases are TGTGCCAGCACCACAGGGTCGGGTAATGAAAAG.

About this clone itself: The CDR3 extends 3 residues past the end of the read, so its final part is completed from the germline J gene. This sequence joins TRBV30 and TRBJ2-4; TRBD1 is a possible D gene (5 bases). CDR3 size: 13 residues. The germline V gene encodes CDR1 GTSNPN and CDR2 SVGIG (reference sequence). The CDR3 is CAWSVLGPNGQYF. CDR3 DNA (partial): TGTGCCTGGAGTGTACTGGGGCCGAATGGT. Drawing the rest from reference TRBV30 and TRBJ2-4, the complete variable domain is SQTIHQWPATLVQPVGSPLSLECTVEGTSNPNLYWYRQAAGRGLQLLFYSVGIGQISSEVPQNLSASRPQDRQFILSSKKLLLSDSGFYLCAWSVLGPNGQYFGAGTRLSVL.

At least ten counts were recorded for this clone. The CDR3 end is not reached by the read, which stops 3 residues before it; the germline J gene fills it in. The chain uses TRBV19 and TRBJ2-1; D perhaps matches TRBD2 (6 bases). Per the germline V gene, CDR1 is LNHDA and CDR2 is SQIVND (reference sequence). Trimming shortened V by 0 bases and J by 4 bases, and 10 bases separated the two germline ends. This CDR3 contains 15 residues. CDR3: CASSIERGQYNEQFF. Incomplete CDR3 DNA: TGTGCCAGTAGTATAGAGCGGGGTCAATACAATGAG.

This clone appeared many times. The CDR3 end is not reached by the read, which stops 3 residues before it; the germline J gene fills it in. The V call is TRBV5-1, the J call TRBJ2-2; the D gene is possibly TRBD1 (6 bases). The CDR3 totals 20 residues. Germline CDR1 is SGHRS and CDR2 is YFSETQ. V lost 2 bases and J lost 4, with 27 bases in between. Here the CDR3 reads CASSFTPRTDGYFATGELFF. Incomplete CDR3 DNA: TGCGCCAGCAGCTTTACGCCAAGGACAGACGGATATTTTGCCACCGGGGAG.

About this clone: Read sequence stops 3 residues before the CDR3 end, and the germline J gene provides the missing end. Other DNA variants within this sample encode the same CDR3. V and J are TRBV5-1 and TRBJ2-7; D is undetermined. The V and J ends lost 0 bases and 4 bases respectively, with 8 bases between them. Germline V gene lookup returns CDR1 SGHRS and CDR2 YFSETQ. The CDR3 sequence is 13 residues long. The CDR3 sequence is CASSLGGTYEQYF. CDR3 DNA, as far as it was read: TGCGCCAGCAGCTTGGGCGGCACGTACGAG.

This clone was observed many times. With the read ending 3 residues before the CDR3 end, the germline J gene is used to fill in that end. The chain has TRBV5-4 and TRBJ2-3; D ambiguous. CDR3 length equals 14 residues. Germline V gives CDR1 SGHNT, CDR2 YYREEE (reference sequence). V lost 2 bases to trimming and J lost 6 bases, with 13 bases between them. The covered CDR3 bases are TGTGCCAGCAGCTTATTTCGGCCCGGGGATACG. Encoded protein: CASSLFRPGDT. Given in full, the CDR3 is CASSLFRPGDTQYF.

This clone occurred many times. The CDR3 goes on 3 residues after the read ends, and that part is filled in from the germline J gene. V usage is TRBV29-1 and J usage is TRBJ2-3; maybe TRBD2 (6 bases). The germline gives CDR1 SQVTM, CDR2 ANQGSEA. V lost 3 bases and J 1 base, leaving 8 bases between the germline ends. This CDR3 has 13 residues. The sequenced CDR3 bases are TGCAGCGTTGATACGGGGGGCACAGATACG. This sequence encodes CSVDTGGTDT. The whole CDR3 sequence is CSVDTGGTDTQYF.

The table lists this clone with many counts. Partial CDR3 DNA: TGCGCCAGCACCCTCCCCCGGGACAGGGAAGAGACC. Protein sequence: CASTLPRDREET. From start to end, the CDR3 is CASTLPRDREETQYF. V usage is TRBV10-1 and J usage is TRBJ2-5; the match to TRBD1 covers 9 bases. The CDR3 extends 3 residues past the end of the read, so its final part is completed from the germline J gene. V was clipped by 7 bases and J by 3 bases; unmatched bases: 9. From germline, CDR1 is WNHNN and CDR2 SYGVQD (reference sequence). The length of the CDR3 is 15 residues.

In this sample, this clone turned up many times. The sequence runs out 3 residues before the end of the CDR3; the remainder is reconstructed from the germline J gene. The V gene is TRBV12-5, the J gene TRBJ1-6; D ambiguous. The germline V and J ends were trimmed by 4 bases and 0 bases, with 13 bases remaining between them. This CDR3 is 17 amino acids long. Germline V gives CDR1 LGHNT, CDR2 FRNRAP. The part of the CDR3 DNA that was read is TGTGCTAGTGGTTCCTACAGCTGGAGCTCCTATAATTCACCC. This codes for CASGSYSWSSYNSP. The full CDR3 protein is CASGSYSWSSYNSPLHF.

This clone was recorded many times. The read terminates 3 residues before the CDR3 end, so the remaining end is supplied by the germline J gene. V and J are TRBV10-2 and TRBJ2-5; D may be TRBD1 (6 bases). Germline V gives CDR1 WSHSY, CDR2 SAAADI. This CDR3 is built from 16 residues. The V end was cut by 6 bases, the J end by 1 base, with 18 bases between. Incomplete CDR3 DNA: TGCGCCAGCAGGATGACAGGATTCCTCTCCCAAGAGACC. Amino acid sequence: CASRMTGFLSQET. From start to end, the CDR3 is CASRMTGFLSQETQYF.

To note about this clone: Sequencing ends 3 residues short of the CDR3 end; the germline J gene provides the rest. The chain has TRBV30 and TRBJ1-2, with D unclear. Germline loops: CDR1 GTSNPN, CDR2 SVGIG (reference sequence). CDR3 length: 16 residues. CDR3 loop: CAWSGRRLPSYNDYTF. Incomplete CDR3 DNA: TGTGCCTGGAGTGGGCGGCGCCTACCCTCCTACAATGAC.